The 18 T cell receptor beta chains listed next were all sequenced from one sample in a study of spatial heterogeneity in lung cancer. TCRdb reprocessed the 5' RACE reads with MiXCR, giving one entry per CDR3 protein. The table has fewer than 55,000 distinct CDR3 sequences, about 7.4% seen once. Time point of the sample: blood at routine non-recurrence follow-up after resection. The sequenced material consisted of unsorted whole RNA from tumor, nontumor lung or frozen PBMC. This specimen consisted of PBMCs, obtained at follow-up. Every receptor here comes from a female donor with early-stage non-small cell lung cancer.

This clonotype was picked up a small number of times. V and J are TRBV6-2 or TRBV6-3 and TRBJ1-6; D uncertain. Trimming took off 6 bases at V and 8 bases at J, with 11 bases between the two ends. CDR3 length: 13 amino acids. The germline V gene encodes CDR1 MNHEY and CDR2 SVGEGT. The CDR3 DNA follows: TGTGCCAGCAGGCCCATGGAGCATTCACCCCTCCACTTT. This translates into CASRPMEHSPLHF.

This chain uses TRBV7-2 with TRBJ1-6, with D unresolved. V was clipped by 6 bases and J by 11 bases, with 11 bases between them. The CDR3 is 12 residues long. Germline CDR1 is SGHTA and CDR2 is FQGNSA. The CDR3 nucleotides are TGTGCCAGCAGGTTAAGTGAGGCACCCCTCCACTTT. Amino acids: CASRLSEAPLHF.

This rearrangement joins TRBV4-3 to TRBJ2-7, with D tentatively TRBD2 (6 bases). The CDR3 totals 15 residues. From germline, CDR1 is LGHNA and CDR2 YSLEER. The V end was cut by 0 bases, the J end by 0 bases, with 9 bases between. The CDR3 reads CASSQDREASYEQYF. The CDR3 coding sequence is TGCGCCAGCAGCCAAGACAGGGAGGCCTCCTACGAGCAGTACTTC.

This clonotype was found many times. The V and J genes are TRBV9 and TRBJ2-1; 7 nucleotides align to TRBD2. The CDR3 loop spans 14 amino acids. Per germline, CDR1 SGDLS and CDR2 YYNGEE. V trimming: 4 bases; J trimming: 0 bases; junction bases outside the gene matches: 1. The CDR3 DNA is TGTGCCAGCAGCCCGGGGGGCTCCTACAATGAGCAGTTCTTC. It translates to CASSPGGSYNEQFF.

Concerning this clonotype: A much larger clone is a single base away; this may be a read error. The chain recombines TRBV20-1 with TRBJ2-7; 10 nucleotides match TRBD1. V was clipped by 6 bases and J by 2 bases; unmatched bases: 16. This CDR3 has 17 amino acids. Germline loops: CDR1 DFQATT, CDR2 SNEGSKA (reference sequence). The CDR3: CSATRGTTGQGPYEQYF. CDR3 DNA sequence: TGCAGTGCGACCCGCGGGACCACGGGACAGGGGCCCTACGAGCAGTACTTC.

A few counts support this clonotype. The chain links TRBV12-3 or TRBV12-4 to TRBJ1-2, with TRBD1 as a possible D gene (6 bases). This CDR3 contains 14 residues. With 2 bases removed from V and 6 bases from J, the gap between germline ends came to 13 bases. For the CDR3, the DNA is TGTGCCAGCAGTTTACTAACAGGGCGACATGGCTACACCTTC. Protein product: CASSLLTGRHGYTF.

At least ten counts were recorded for this clonotype. This chain connects TRBV4-3 to TRBJ1-2; TRBD1 agrees at 8 bases. This CDR3 contains 14 residues. The germline V gene encodes CDR1 LGHNA and CDR2 YSLEER. V dropped 0 bases and J dropped 6; count of bases not matched to a gene: 3. The CDR3 region has the DNA TGCGCCAGCAGCCAAGAGACAGGGGAAGATGGCTACACCTTC. This translates into CASSQETGEDGYTF.

V is TRBV10-3 and J is TRBJ2-1, with D hard to call. The CDR3 is 17 amino acids. V lost 0 bases, J lost 6 bases, and 18 bases lay in between. The germline V gene encodes CDR1 ENHRY and CDR2 SYGVKD. CDR3 nucleotide sequence: TGTGCCATCAGTGAGTCCGGGTCGGCCCCGCCGGGCAATGAGCAGTTCTTC. Residues: CAISESGSAPPGNEQFF.

At least ten counts were recorded for this clonotype. The V and J genes are TRBV14 and TRBJ1-2; TRBD1 matches 9 bases. Germline CDR1 and CDR2: SGHDN and FVKESK. CDR3 length equals 14 residues. Trimming took 5 bases from V and 8 from J; bases not matched to a gene: 9. CDR3 nucleotides: TGTGCCAGCAGCGCGGGACAGGGATACCGCGGCTACACCTTC. Translated: CASSAGQGYRGYTF.

This clonotype was observed at least ten times. The chain uses TRBV20-1 and TRBJ2-7, with TRBD2 identical over 9 bases. The ends lost 2 bases at V and 2 bases at J; junction bases unmatched: 16. The CDR3 is 18 amino acids. Germline V CDR1 and CDR2: DFQATT, SNEGSKA (reference sequence). The CDR3 DNA reads TGCAGTGCTAGACCTCGCGGTGTTAGCGGGGGTATCCCCTACGAGCAGTACTTC. Translation gives CSARPRGVSGGIPYEQYF.

This clonotype showed up just a few times. The DNA of the CDR3 is TGCAGTGCTAGAGAGGAGGCGCCCGGACGTAACACTGAAGCTTTCTTT. Protein: CSAREEAPGRNTEAFF. The rearrangement links TRBV20-1 to TRBJ1-1; D remains ambiguous. Germline V lookup: CDR1 DFQATT, CDR2 SNEGSKA (reference sequence). Trimming took 0 bases from V and 2 from J, leaving 16 bases between them. The CDR3 is 16 amino acids.

The sample holds many counts of this clonotype. The chain is built from TRBV7-7 and TRBJ1-6; D gene ambiguous. The V end was cut by 5 bases, the J end by 6 bases, with 14 bases between. Germline V gene lookup returns CDR1 SSHAT and CDR2 FNYEAQ (reference sequence). CDR3 length: 15 amino acids. Written as DNA, the CDR3 is TGTGCCAGCAGCCCCCCCCGGGCTCCTAATTCACCCCTCCACTTT. Translated, it gives CASSPPRAPNSPLHF.

The CDR3 is CASTRADTQYF. CDR3 nucleotides: TGTGCCAGCACGAGAGCGGATACGCAGTATTTT. The gene calls are TRBV6-5 and TRBJ2-3; D gene unclear. Trimming removed 7 bases at V and 6 bases at J, with 8 bases between. This CDR3 has 11 residues. The germline CDR1 and CDR2 sequences are MNHEY and SVGAGI.

V gene TRBV20-1 combines with J gene TRBJ2-3, with D perhaps matching TRBD1 (5 bases). This CDR3 region has 14 residues. The germline V gene has CDR1 DFQATT and CDR2 SNEGSKA (reference sequence). The germline V and J ends were trimmed by 2 bases and 7 bases, with 16 bases remaining between them. The CDR3 protein is CSARFGASGYTQYF. The CDR3 DNA reads TGCAGTGCTAGATTTGGGGCCTCAGGCTATACGCAGTATTTT.

This clonotype was observed at least ten times. The chain carries TRBV18 and TRBJ1-3, with D unclear. The CDR3 is 12 amino acids. Germline CDR1 KGHSH, CDR2 LQKENI. Trimming pared 4 bases from V and 5 bases from J, leaving 6 bases between. The CDR3 region is CASSQQRNTIYF. CDR3 DNA: TGTGCCAGCTCACAACAAAGAAACACCATATATTTT.

This clonotype was observed a few times. This chain joins TRBV20-1 and TRBJ2-5; 8 nucleotides match TRBD2. CDR1 is DFQATT and CDR2 is SNEGSKA in the germline V gene (reference sequence). There are 12 residues in the CDR3. J gave up 3 bases and V 3 bases, and 0 bases lay outside the gene matches. CDR3 coding DNA: TGCAGTGCTAGCGGGGGGGAAGAGACCCAGTACTTC. The encoded protein is CSASGGEETQYF.

This clonotype was recorded many times. This chain joins TRBV29-1 and TRBJ1-1; D perhaps matches TRBD1 (6 bases). From germline, CDR1 is SQVTM and CDR2 ANQGSEA. Trimming stripped 6 bases from V and 0 bases from J, with 23 bases between. The length of the CDR3 is 17 residues. This CDR3 is CSVRGVPRGPLNTEAFF. CDR3 sequence (DNA): TGCAGCGTGAGGGGGGTTCCACGGGGCCCTTTGAACACTGAAGCTTTCTTT. Using reference TRBV29-1 and TRBJ1-1 for the parts outside the CDR3, the full variable domain is SAVISQKPSRDICQRGTSLTIQCQVDSQVTMMFWYRQQPGQSLTLIATANQGSEATYESGFVIDKFPISRPNLTFSTLTVSNMSPEDSSIYLCSVRGVPRGPLNTEAFFGQGTRLTVV.

This clonotype was picked up many times. This chain links TRBV12-3 or TRBV12-4 with TRBJ1-1; D remains ambiguous. CDR3 length: 11 residues. Trimming cost V 5 bases and J 7 bases, with 8 bases left between them. The CDR3 protein is CASSVVGEAFF. The CDR3 nucleotides read TGTGCCAGCAGTGTAGTGGGTGAAGCTTTCTTT.